The 3 T cell receptor beta chains reported below all come from one sample, sequenced in a study of hypomethylating agent response in myelodysplastic syndrome (dated by TCRdb to the early 2020s). The library was prepared using the immunoSEQ multiplex PCR assay. TCRdb's version of the immuneACCESS table is confined to in-frame rearrangements and falls short of the full clone set. An unresolved V gene accounts for under half of the shortfall where checked; the remainder is of unknown origin. Here the sample has over 3,500 clones; 84% occur a single time. Under 10% of the sample goes to the ten largest clones. The source material was bone marrow, sampled before or after starting hypomethylating agent treatment for myelodysplastic syndrome (not recorded which). The receptor set was obtained from a human donor with myelodysplastic syndrome.

This chain uses TRBV7-3 with TRBJ1-1, with 8 bases lining up with TRBD1. This CDR3 comprises 15 residues. Germline CDR1 reads SGHTA; CDR2 reads FQGTGA. V lost 1 base, J lost 3 bases, and 4 bases stayed unmatched. The CDR3, as DNA: TGTGCCAGCAGCTTAAGAGACAGGGGCGACACTGAAGCTTTCTTT. As protein: CASSLRDRGDTEAFF.

The rearrangement joins TRBV7-3 to TRBJ2-3, with D perhaps matching TRBD1 (6 bases). The germline V gene has CDR1 SGHTA and CDR2 FQGTGA. With 0 bases removed from V and 11 bases from J, the gap between germline ends came to 9 bases. CDR3 size: 12 residues. The CDR3 DNA sequence: TGTGCCAGCAGCTTAACTGGGGACATGCAGTATTTT. Translated: CASSLTGDMQYF.

The V gene is TRBV6-6, the J gene TRBJ2-7, with D possibly being TRBD1 or TRBD2 (5 bases each). V lost 0 bases to trimming and J lost 11 bases, with 23 bases between them. Germline-derived CDR1 and CDR2 are MNHNY and SVGAGI (reference sequence). The CDR3 consists of 16 residues. As DNA, the CDR3 is TGTGCCAGCAGTTACTCGCCTGACTTTGAGGGGCTATTGGAGTACGTC. It specifies CASSYSPDFEGLLEYV.